The sequence of this TCR beta chain was determined in a study of early stage breast cancer tumors (dated by TCRdb to 2015 to 2018). At the level of the whole study: Of the roughly 17 invasive breast tumors, about a dozen were found to be estrogen receptor-positive, progesterone receptor-positive and HER2-negative. Of the approximately 12 ER+/PR+/HER2- tumors, eight were classified as invasive ductal carcinomas and four as invasive lobular carcinomas. The average read coverage per sample was around 9-fold. The samples as a whole yielded around 2.4 million detected templates, corresponding to 850,000 to 1,400,000 unique clonotypes.

Reading from cysteine to phenylalanine, the CDR3 counts 13 amino acids. The only DNA kept is the CDR3, 39 bases in frame from the first base. V lost 5 bases and J lost 4 bases; the stretch between them is 12 bases long. Reading the germline V gene gives CDR1 MNHEY and CDR2 SVGAGI. Results the study describes overall, beyond this receptor: Repertoires from blood resembled normal breast more closely than tumor, and using blood as a reference for each tissue separated tumor from normal in 14 of 16 patients. Enriched TCRB sequences shared across patients were found to be mostly commonly generated sequences that were unlikely to play an important role in the tumor microenvironment. Bulk genomic DNA sequencing of unsorted cells missed chain pairing and functional markers such as CD4, CD8 and FOXP3. The small cohort size prevented analysis by tumor subtype. Compared with adjacent normal breast tissue, tumors had roughly 2.5-fold higher T cell density and higher clonality.

In regard to this clone: Its specific antigen is unknown. One base away there is no much larger clone; base qualities are not given.

Each sample was amplified as two independent genomic DNA replicates: about 0.47 ug for blood and approximately 1.5 ug for tumor or normal breast. TCRB sequencing of genomic DNA was carried out with the ImmunoSeq Intro kit according to the manufacturer's instructions. The multiplex PCR ran for around 30 cycles using proprietary primers and spike-in control sequences for absolute quantification. Single-end 150-bp reads were used to sequence an 87-bp fragment spanning the CDR3 plus the flanking V and J genes. Each lane of an Illumina MiSeq using version 3.0 chemistry carried seven multiplexed samples, with two replicates per sample. The authors' analysis ran thus. The vendor's proprietary pipeline handled the raw data processing, merging both replicates into a single result for each sample. To define clonotypes, the study grouped productive rearrangements that shared the V-gene family, CDR3 amino acid sequence and J-gene segment. Clonality was calculated as 1 minus the normalized Shannon entropy (Pielou evenness) of TCRB abundances. T cell density was estimated as total templates divided by the number of input cells, with the number of input cells inferred from the DNA input amount. Recon, run with its default parameters, was used to estimate overall repertoire diversity and clonality. A clonotype was considered tumor-enriched if its abundance in tumor exceeded 0.1% and was at least 32-fold higher than its abundance in normal breast. TCRdb retrieved this table from immuneACCESS and kept in-frame rearrangements only. Not all clones are present; in checked studies, unresolved V genes account for under half, and no reason is known for the remainder. V, J and clone size reflect that table, while D and trimming were determined from the DNA. Present in this sample are approximately 52,000 clones, around 83% of which were seen just once. The top ten clonotypes cover around 1.5% of the sample.

The study profiled bulk TCR beta-chain repertoires in matched peripheral blood, tumor and adjacent normal breast tissue taken from approximately 16 patients with early-stage breast cancer. Before surgery, whole blood (about 4.5-11 mL) was collected into EDTA tubes and processed within 2 hours. Peripheral blood mononuclear cells were isolated by Ficoll-Paque centrifugation in SepMate-50 tubes. For storage in liquid nitrogen, PBMCs were cryopreserved as aliquots of 2 to 4 million cells in around 90% FBS with about 10% DMSO. The Qiagen AllPrep DNA/RNA Mini kit was used to extract genomic DNA. The material sequenced was blood. The TCR sequence derives from a person in their fifties with breast cancer. The chain joins TRBV6-5 to TRBJ2-7; possibly the D gene is TRBD1, per 5 matching bases. The DNA sequence is given as TGTGCCAGCAGTAAACAGGCAAAATACGAGCAGTACTTC. Translation gives CASSKQAKYEQYF.